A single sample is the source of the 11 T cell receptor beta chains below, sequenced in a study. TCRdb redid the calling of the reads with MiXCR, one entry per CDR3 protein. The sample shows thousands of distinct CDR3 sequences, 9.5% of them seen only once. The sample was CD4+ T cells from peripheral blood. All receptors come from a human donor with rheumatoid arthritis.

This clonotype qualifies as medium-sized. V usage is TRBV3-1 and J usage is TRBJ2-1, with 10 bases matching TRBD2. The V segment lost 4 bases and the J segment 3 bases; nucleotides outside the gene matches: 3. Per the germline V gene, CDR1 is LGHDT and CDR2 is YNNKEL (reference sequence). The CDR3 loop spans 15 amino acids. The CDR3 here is CASSPGTSVYNEQFF. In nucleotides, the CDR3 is TGTGCCAGCAGCCCCGGGACTAGCGTCTACAATGAGCAGTTCTTC.

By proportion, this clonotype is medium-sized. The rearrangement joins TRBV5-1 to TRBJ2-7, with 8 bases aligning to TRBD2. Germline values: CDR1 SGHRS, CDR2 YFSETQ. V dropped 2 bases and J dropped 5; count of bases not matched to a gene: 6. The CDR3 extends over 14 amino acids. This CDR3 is CASSFESLADEQYF. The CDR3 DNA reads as TGCGCCAGCAGCTTTGAGTCACTAGCGGACGAGCAGTACTTC.

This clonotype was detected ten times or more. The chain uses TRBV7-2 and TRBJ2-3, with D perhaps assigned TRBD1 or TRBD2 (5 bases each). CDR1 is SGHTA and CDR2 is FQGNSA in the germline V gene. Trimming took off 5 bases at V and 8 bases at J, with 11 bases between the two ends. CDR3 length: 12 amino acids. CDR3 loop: CASSPGGLTQYF. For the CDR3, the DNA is TGTGCCAGCAGCCCTGGGGGTCTTACGCAGTATTTT.

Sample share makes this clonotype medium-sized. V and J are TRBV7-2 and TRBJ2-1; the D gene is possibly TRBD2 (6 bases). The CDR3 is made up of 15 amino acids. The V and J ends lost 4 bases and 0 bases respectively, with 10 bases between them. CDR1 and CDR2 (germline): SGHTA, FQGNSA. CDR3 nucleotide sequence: TGTGCCAGCAGCTCGGACGGGGGCTCCTACAATGAGCAGTTCTTC. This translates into CASSSDGGSYNEQFF.

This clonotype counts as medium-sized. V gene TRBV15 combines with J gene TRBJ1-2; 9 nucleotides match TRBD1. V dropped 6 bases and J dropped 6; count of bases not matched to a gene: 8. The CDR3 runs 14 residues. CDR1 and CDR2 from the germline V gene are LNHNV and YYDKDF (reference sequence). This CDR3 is CATRVGGTGNGYTF. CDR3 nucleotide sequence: TGTGCCACCAGGGTCGGCGGGACAGGGAATGGCTACACCTTC.

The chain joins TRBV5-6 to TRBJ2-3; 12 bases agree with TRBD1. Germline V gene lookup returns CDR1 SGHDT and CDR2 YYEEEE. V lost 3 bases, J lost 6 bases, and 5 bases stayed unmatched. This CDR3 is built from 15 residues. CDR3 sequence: CASSWGTGGWDTQYF. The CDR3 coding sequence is TGTGCCAGCAGCTGGGGGACAGGGGGCTGGGATACGCAGTATTTT.

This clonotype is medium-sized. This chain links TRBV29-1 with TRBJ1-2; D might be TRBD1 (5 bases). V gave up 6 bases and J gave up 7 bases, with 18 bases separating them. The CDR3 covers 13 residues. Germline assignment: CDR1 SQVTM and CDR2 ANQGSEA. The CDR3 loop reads CSVLGTAAGGYTF. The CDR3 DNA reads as TGCAGCGTCCTCGGGACGGCGGCGGGTGGCTACACCTTC.

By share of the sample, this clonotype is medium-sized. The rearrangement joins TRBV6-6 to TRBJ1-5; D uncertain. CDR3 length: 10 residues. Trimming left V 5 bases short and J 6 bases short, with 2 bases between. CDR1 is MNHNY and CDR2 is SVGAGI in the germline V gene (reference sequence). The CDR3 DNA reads TGTGCCAGCAGTACTCAGCCCCAGCATTTT. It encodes CASSTQPQHF.

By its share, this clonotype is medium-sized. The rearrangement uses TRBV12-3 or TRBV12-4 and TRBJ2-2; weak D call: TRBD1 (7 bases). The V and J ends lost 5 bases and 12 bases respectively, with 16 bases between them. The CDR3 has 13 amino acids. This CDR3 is CASSRNSGGKLFF. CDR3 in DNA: TGTGCCAGCAGTCGAAACTCAGGGGGGAAGCTGTTTTTT.

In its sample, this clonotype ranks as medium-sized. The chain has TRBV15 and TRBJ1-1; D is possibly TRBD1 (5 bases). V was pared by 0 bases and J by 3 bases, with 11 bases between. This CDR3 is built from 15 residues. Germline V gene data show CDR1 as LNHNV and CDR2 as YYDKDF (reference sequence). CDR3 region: CATSRDRQGDTEAFF. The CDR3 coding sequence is TGTGCCACCAGCAGAGATCGTCAGGGAGACACTGAAGCTTTCTTT.

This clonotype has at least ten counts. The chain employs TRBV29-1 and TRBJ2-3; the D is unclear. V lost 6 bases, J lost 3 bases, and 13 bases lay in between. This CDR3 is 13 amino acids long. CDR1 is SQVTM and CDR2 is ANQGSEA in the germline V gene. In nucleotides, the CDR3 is TGCAGCGTACCACCCTTGGGGACAGATACGCAGTATTTT. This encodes CSVPPLGTDTQYF.